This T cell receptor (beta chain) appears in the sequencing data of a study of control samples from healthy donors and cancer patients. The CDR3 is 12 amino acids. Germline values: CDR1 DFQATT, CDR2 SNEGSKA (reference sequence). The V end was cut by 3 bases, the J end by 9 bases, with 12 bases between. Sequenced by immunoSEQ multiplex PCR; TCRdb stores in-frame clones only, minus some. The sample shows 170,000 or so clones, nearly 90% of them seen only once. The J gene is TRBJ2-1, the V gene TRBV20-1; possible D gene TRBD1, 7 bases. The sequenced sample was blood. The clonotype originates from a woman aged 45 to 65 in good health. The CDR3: CSASPGGSEQFF. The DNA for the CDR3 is TGCAGTGCTAGTCCAGGGGGGAGTGAGCAGTTCTTC.